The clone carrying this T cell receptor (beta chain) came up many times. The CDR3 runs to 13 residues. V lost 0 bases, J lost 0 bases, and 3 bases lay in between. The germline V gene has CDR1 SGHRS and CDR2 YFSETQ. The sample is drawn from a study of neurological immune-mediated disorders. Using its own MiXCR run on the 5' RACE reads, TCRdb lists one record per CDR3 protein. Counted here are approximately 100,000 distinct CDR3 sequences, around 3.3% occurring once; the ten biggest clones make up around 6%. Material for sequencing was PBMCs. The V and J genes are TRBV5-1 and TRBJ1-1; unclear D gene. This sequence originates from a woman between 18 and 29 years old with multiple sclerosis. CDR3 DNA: TGCGCCAGCAGCTTGGAGATGAACACTGAAGCTTTCTTT. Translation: CASSLEMNTEAFF.